This is a list of T cell receptor beta chains from one sample in a study of T cell responses to AZD1222 COVID-19 vaccine. The repertoire was sequenced with immunoSEQ multiplex PCR; TCRdb's copy has only in-frame clones and lacks some. This sample has more than 120,000 clones, with 90% found just once. Sequenced here: peripheral blood, sampled 28 days after the second AZD1222 dose. Source of these receptors: an adult who received the AZD1222 COVID-19 vaccine. CDR3s include the opening cysteine and the closing phenylalanine or tryptophan.

v_gene	j_gene	CDR3aa
TRBV12-3/TRBV12-4	TRBJ2-5	CASSLAGRETQYF
TRBV28	TRBJ1-1	CASSWGTGGTTEAFF
TRBV7-2	TRBJ1-1	CASSPRTGRNTEAFF
TRBV6-5	TRBJ1-3	CASSYTRADGNTIYF
TRBV6-5	TRBJ1-6	CASSSSTEGYNSPLHF
TRBV5-1	TRBJ1-1	CASSPGRTEAFF
TRBV5-4	TRBJ1-3	CASSGTLTGSGNTIYF
TRBV6-5	TRBJ1-1	CASSTGTENTEAFF
TRBV15	TRBJ1-3	CATSIGRNTIYF
TRBV7-3	TRBJ1-6	CASSLGRGYNSPLHF
TRBV27	TRBJ2-5	CASSKLTGETQYF
TRBV27	TRBJ1-3	CASSFAGGSGNTIYF
TRBV19	TRBJ1-3	CASSPTGAGNTIYF
TRBV28	TRBJ1-2	CASSFRGGYGYTF
TRBV27	TRBJ1-6	CASSFGRIYNSPLHF
TRBV5-1	TRBJ2-4	CASSLGPGDIQYF
TRBV10-3	TRBJ2-1	CAINAATYNEQFF
TRBV6-6	TRBJ1-5	CASSYGSSGSQPQHF
TRBV28	TRBJ2-4	CASSISGDPKNIQYF
TRBV29-1	TRBJ1-5	CSVRGSGQPQHF
TRBV29-1	TRBJ2-5	CSVVTGWGETQYF
TRBV5-1	TRBJ1-2	CASSPGLSGDYGYTF
TRBV30	TRBJ1-2	CAWTKFGISGGIYGYTF
TRBV7-8	TRBJ1-3	CASSGGGSGNTIYF
TRBV30	TRBJ1-3	CAWSPGLISSGNTIYF